This T cell receptor beta chain was obtained from a study of T cell changes during pregnancy in multiple sclerosis. The CDR3 covers 14 residues. Per germline, CDR1 LNHDA and CDR2 SQIVND (reference sequence). Trimming took 4 bases from V and 2 from J; bases not matched to a gene: 5. TCRdb's table, derived via immunoSEQ multiplex PCR, lists solely in-frame clones and lacks some. The repertoire holds some 70,000 clones, with about 91% as singletons. The clonotype comes from a female donor in good health, enrolled as a control in a pregnancy study. The input for sequencing was CD4+ T cells from peripheral blood mononuclear cells, taken in the third trimester of pregnancy. The J gene is TRBJ2-7, the V gene TRBV19; TRBD1 aligns across 7 bases. The CDR3 DNA sequence: TGTGCCAGTAGTAACCGGGACAGAGCCTACGAGCAGTACTTC. This translates into CASSNRDRAYEQYF.